This TCR beta chain is from a study of cytomegalovirus exposure and HLA in healthy donors (dated by TCRdb to about 2017). Turning to the overall study: According to a later analysis, the roughly 120 validation repertoires were produced on the same platform as the 666 repertoires of the first cohort. The study aimed to test whether cataloging public T cell receptors could reveal signatures of past pathogen exposure. A separate validation cohort of 100 to 150 different subjects was used in addition to the roughly 670-subject first cohort. To predict cytomegalovirus infection status, the study brought together high-throughput TCR immunosequencing, statistical association of individual TCRs with disease status, and machine learning. Broad study findings and their caveats: In vitro tests confirmed that three of the cytomegalovirus-associated TCR beta chains recognize cytomegalovirus antigens. The study gave a list of over 150 TCR beta chains associated with cytomegalovirus. Cytomegalovirus status was reported to be diagnosed by the classifier with high specificity and sensitivity in both the original and validation cohorts. A later analysis had no HLA typing for the validation cohort, so co-occurrence there was scored across all 120 or so repertoires. According to the authors, the approach could potentially be generalized to other disease states and immunological phenotypes. Most TCR sequences were observed very rarely across donors, whereas some public TCRs were present in many individuals. In a later analysis, TCRs clustered in the first cohort were found to also tend to co-occur in the approximately 120 validation repertoires, with 90% to 95% of cluster scores above 0.

About this clone: Its antigen is currently not known. Nothing much larger sits one base from this clone, and base qualities are not available.

The CDR3, from cysteine to phenylalanine, totals 15 residues. The only DNA kept is the CDR3, 45 bases in frame from the first base. CDR1 and CDR2 are drawn from the germline V gene: SGHTA, FQGTGA. V ends up 2 bases short and J 5 bases short, with an unmatched junction base count of 5. Separate from the roughly 700-subject first cohort, the validation cohort of over 90 subjects was the group to which the donors belonged. Receptor libraries were prepared by the immunoSEQ multiplex PCR assay. In the authors' own workflow: To diagnose cytomegalovirus status from the catalog of TCR beta chain sequences, a statistical classification framework was built. Here the immuneACCESS table is served through TCRdb, limited to in-frame sequences with V and J called. Missing clones are a known gap in these copies; in checked studies unresolved V genes cover under half, and the rest lacks a known reason. From that table come the V and J calls and clone size; the DNA was used to work out D and trimming. The sample records a few hundred thousand clones, nearly 90% of which are singletons. 0.3% to 0.4% of the sample comes from the top ten.

This receptor was obtained from a woman younger than 35 in good health and CMV-seronegative. The rearrangement combines TRBV7-3 with TRBJ2-3; 9 central nucleotides agree with TRBD2. Sequenced input: PBMCs. The CDR3 has the sequence CASSLGGGAGDTQYF. The DNA reads TGTGCCAGCAGCTTAGGCGGGGGGGCTGGAGATACGCAGTATTTT.